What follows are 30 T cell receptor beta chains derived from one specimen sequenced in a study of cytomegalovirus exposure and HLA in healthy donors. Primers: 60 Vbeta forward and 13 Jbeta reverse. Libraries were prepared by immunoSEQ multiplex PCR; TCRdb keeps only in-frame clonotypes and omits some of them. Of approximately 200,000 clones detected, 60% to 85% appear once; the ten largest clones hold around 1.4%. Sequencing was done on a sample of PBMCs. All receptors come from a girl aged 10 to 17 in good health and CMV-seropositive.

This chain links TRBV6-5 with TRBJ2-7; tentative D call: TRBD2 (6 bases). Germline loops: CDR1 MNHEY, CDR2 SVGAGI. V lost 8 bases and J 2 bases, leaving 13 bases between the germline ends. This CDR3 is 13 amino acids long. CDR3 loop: CASSYGSTYEQYF. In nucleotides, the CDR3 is TGTGCCAGCTCATACGGGAGTACCTACGAGCAGTACTTC.

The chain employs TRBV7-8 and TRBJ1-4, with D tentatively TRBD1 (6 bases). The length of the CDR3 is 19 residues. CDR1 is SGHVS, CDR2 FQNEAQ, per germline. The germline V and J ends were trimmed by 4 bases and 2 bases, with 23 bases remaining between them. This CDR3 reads CASSSPDLSRGRTNEKLFF. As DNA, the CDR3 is TGTGCCAGCAGCTCGCCTGATCTATCCAGGGGAAGGACTAATGAAAAACTGTTTTTT.

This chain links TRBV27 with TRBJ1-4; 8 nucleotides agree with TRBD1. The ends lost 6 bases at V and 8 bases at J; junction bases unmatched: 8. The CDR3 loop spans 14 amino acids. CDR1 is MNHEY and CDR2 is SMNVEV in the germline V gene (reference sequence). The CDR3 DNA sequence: TGTGCCAGCAGGAAGACAGGGGAGGGAGAAAAACTGTTTTTT. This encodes CASRKTGEGEKLFF.

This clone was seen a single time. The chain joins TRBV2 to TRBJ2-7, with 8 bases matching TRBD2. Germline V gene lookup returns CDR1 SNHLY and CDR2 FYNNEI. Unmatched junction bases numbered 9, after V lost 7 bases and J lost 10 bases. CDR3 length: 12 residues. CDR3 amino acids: CASNLAGSGQYF. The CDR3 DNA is TGTGCCAGCAATTTAGCGGGGTCGGGACAGTACTTC.

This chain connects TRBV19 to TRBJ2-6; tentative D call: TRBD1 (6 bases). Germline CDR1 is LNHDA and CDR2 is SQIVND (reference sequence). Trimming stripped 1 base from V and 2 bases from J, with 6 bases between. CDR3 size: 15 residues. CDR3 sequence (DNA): TGTGCCAGTAGTATAGCAGGGGCTGGGGCCAACGTCCTGACTTTC. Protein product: CASSIAGAGANVLTF.

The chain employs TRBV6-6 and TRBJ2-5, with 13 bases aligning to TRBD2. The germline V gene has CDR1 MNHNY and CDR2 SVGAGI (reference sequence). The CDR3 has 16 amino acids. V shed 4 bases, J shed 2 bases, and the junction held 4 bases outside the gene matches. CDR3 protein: CASSFRTSGGQETQYF. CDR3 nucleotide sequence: TGTGCCAGCAGTTTTCGGACTAGCGGGGGACAAGAGACCCAGTACTTC.

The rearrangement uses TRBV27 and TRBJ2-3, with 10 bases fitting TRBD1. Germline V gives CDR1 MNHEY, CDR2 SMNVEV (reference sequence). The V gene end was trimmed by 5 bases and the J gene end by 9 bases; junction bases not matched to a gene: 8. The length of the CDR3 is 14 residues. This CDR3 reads CASSPRQGAKTQYF. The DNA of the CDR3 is TGTGCCAGCAGTCCTCGACAGGGGGCGAAGACGCAGTATTTT.

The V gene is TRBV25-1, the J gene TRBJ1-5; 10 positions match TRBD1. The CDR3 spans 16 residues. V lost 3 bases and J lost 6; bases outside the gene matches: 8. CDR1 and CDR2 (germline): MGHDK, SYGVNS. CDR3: CASSESGTGATQPQHF. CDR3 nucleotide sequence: TGTGCCAGCAGTGAGTCCGGGACAGGGGCTACTCAGCCCCAGCATTTT.

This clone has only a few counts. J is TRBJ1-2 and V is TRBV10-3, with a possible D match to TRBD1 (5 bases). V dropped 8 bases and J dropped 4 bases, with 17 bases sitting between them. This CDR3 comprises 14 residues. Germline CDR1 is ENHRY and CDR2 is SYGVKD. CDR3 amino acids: CAIGPQGSSYGYTF. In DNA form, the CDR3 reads TGTGCCATCGGACCCCAGGGTTCTTCCTATGGCTACACCTTC.

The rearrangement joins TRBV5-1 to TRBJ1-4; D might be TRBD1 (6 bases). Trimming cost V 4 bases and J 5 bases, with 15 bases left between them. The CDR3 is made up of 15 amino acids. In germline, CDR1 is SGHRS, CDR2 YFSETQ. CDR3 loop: CASSPLGGPNEKLFF. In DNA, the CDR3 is TGCGCCAGCAGCCCCTTGGGGGGGCCGAATGAAAAACTGTTTTTT.

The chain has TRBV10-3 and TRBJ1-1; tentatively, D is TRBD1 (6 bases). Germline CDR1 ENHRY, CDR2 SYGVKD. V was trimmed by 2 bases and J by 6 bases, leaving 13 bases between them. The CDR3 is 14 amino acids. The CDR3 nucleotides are TGTGCCATCAGTGAGCGGGAGGGGGAGGCTGAAGCTTTCTTT. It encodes CAISEREGEAEAFF.

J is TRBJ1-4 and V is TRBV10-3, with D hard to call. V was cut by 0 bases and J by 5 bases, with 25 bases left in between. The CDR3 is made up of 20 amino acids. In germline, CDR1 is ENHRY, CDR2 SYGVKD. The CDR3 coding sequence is TGTGCCATCAGTGAGTCTGCTTTATACACGTTAGCGGGTTGGAATGAAAAACTGTTTTTT. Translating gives CAISESALYTLAGWNEKLFF.

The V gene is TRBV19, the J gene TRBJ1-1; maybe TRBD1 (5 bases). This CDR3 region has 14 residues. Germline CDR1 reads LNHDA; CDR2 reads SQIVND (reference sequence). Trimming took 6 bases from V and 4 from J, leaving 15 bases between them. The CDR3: CASSLRGVGTEAFF. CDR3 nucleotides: TGTGCCAGTAGCCTCCGGGGGGTAGGCACTGAAGCTTTCTTT. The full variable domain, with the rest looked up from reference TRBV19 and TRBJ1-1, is DGGITQSPKYLFRKEGQNVTLSCEQNLNHDAMYWYRQDPGQGLRLIYYSQIVNDFQKGDIAEGYSVSREKKESFPLTVTSAQKNPTAFYLCASSLRGVGTEAFFGQGTRLTVV.

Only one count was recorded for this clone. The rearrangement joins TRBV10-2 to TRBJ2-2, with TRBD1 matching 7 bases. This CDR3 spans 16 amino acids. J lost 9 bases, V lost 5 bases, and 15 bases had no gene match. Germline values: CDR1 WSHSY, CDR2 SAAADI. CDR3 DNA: TGCGCCAGCAGTACTGGACAGGTGGGGGTAGGTCGGGAGCTGTTTTTT. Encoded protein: CASSTGQVGVGRELFF.

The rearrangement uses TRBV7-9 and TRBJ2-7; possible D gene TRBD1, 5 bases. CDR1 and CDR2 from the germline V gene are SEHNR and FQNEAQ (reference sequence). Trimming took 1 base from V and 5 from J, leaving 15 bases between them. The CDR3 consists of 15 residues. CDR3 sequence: CASSLVLGQSHEQYF. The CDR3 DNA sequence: TGTGCCAGCAGCTTAGTTCTTGGACAATCCCACGAGCAGTACTTC.

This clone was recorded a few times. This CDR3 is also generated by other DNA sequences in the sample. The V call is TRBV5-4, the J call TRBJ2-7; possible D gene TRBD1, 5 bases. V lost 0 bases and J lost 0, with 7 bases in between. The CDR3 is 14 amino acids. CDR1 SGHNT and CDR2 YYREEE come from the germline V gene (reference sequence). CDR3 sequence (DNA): TGTGCCAGCAGCTTGGGAAGGGGCTCCTACGAGCAGTACTTC. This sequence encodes CASSLGRGSYEQYF.

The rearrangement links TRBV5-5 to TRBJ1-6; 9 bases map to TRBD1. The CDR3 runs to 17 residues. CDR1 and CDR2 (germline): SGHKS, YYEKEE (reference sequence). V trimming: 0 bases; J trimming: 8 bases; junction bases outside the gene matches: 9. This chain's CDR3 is CASSLASGTGSYSPLHF. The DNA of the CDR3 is TGTGCCAGCAGCTTGGCATCCGGGACAGGGAGTTATTCACCCCTCCACTTT.

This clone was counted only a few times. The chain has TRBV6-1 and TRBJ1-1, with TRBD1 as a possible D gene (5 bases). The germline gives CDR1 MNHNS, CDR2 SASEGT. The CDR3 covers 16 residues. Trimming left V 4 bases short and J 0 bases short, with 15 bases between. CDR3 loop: CASSAFGGSMNTEAFF. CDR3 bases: TGTGCCAGCAGTGCGTTCGGGGGAAGCATGAACACTGAAGCTTTCTTT.

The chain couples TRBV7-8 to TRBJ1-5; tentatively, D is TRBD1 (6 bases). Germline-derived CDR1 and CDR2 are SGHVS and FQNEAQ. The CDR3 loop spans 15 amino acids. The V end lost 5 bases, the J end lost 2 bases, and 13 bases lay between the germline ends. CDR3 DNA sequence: TGTGCCAGCAGCCCTGACAGGTTTGGCAATCAGCCCCAGCATTTT. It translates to CASSPDRFGNQPQHF.

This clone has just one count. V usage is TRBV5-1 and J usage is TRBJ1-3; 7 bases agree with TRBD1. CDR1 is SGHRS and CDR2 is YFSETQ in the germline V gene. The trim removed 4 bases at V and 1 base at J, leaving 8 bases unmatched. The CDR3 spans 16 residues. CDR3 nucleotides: TGCGCCAGCAGCCCCAACGACAGGGCTTCTGGAAACACCATATATTTT. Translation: CASSPNDRASGNTIYF.

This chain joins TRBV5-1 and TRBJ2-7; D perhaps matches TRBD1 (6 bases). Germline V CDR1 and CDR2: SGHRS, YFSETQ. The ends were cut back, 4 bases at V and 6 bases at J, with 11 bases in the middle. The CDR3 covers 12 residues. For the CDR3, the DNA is TGCGCCAGCAGCACACAGGGATTCGAGCAGTACTTC. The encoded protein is CASSTQGFEQYF.

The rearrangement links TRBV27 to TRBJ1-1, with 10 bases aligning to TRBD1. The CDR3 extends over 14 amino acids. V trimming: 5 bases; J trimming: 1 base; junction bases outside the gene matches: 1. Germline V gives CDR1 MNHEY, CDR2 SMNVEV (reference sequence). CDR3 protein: CASSRTGGNTEAFF. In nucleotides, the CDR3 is TGTGCCAGCAGTCGGACAGGGGGGAACACTGAAGCTTTCTTT.

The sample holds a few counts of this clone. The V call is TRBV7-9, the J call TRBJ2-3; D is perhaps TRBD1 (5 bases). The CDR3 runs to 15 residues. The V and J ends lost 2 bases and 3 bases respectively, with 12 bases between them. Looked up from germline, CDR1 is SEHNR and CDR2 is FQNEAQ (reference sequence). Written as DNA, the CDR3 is TGTGCCAGCAGCTTACGTCTCCAGGGAACAGATACGCAGTATTTT. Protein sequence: CASSLRLQGTDTQYF.

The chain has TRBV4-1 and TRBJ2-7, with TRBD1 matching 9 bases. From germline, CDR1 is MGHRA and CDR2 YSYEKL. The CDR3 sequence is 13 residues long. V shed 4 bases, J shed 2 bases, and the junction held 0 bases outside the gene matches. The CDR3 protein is CASSRQGAYEQYF. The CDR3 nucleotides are TGCGCCAGCAGCCGACAGGGGGCCTACGAGCAGTACTTC.

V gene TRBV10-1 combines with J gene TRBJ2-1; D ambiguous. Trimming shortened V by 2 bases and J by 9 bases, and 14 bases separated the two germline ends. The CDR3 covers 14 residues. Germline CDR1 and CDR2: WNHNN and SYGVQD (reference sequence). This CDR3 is CASSEIPGYGEQFF. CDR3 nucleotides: TGCGCCAGCAGTGAGATCCCCGGGTACGGTGAGCAGTTCTTC.

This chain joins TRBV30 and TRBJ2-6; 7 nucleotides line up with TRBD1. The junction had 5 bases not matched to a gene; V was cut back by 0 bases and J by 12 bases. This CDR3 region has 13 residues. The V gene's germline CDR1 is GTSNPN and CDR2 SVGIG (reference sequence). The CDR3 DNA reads TGTGCCTGGAGTGTAGGGACAGCTCCCGTCCTGACTTTC. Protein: CAWSVGTAPVLTF.

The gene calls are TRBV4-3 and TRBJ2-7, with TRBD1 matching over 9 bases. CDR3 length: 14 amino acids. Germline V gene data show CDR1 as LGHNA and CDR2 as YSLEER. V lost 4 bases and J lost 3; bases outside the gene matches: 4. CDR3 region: CASSLTGGGYEQYF. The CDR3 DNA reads TGCGCCAGCAGCCTGACAGGGGGGGGCTACGAGCAGTACTTC.

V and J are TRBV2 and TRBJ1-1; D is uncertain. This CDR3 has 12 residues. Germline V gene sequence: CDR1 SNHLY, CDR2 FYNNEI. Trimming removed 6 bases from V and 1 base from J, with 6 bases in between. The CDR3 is CASSRKNTEAFF. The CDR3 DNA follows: TGTGCCAGCAGCCGTAAGAACACTGAAGCTTTCTTT.

Written as DNA, the CDR3 is TGTGCCAGCAGTGTACAGGGGCTCGACGAAAAACTGTTTTTT. This codes for CASSVQGLDEKLFF. The chain couples TRBV6-1 to TRBJ1-4; 7 bases are shared with TRBD1. This CDR3 comprises 14 residues. Losses at the gene ends were 4 bases for V and 8 bases for J; bases not matched to a gene: 7. Germline V CDR1 and CDR2: MNHNS, SASEGT.

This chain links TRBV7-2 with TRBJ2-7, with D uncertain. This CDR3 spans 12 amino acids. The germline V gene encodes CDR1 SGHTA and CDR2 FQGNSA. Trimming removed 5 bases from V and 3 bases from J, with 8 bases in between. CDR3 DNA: TGTGCCAGCAGCGTACAGAGCTACGAGCAGTACTTC. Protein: CASSVQSYEQYF.